The rows below give T cell receptor beta chains drawn from one sample of a study of CD8+ T cells in alopecia areata. The assay was immunoSEQ multiplex PCR, and TCRdb's table has in-frame clones only and misses some. The top ten hold around 19% of the sample, which has 150,000 to 160,000 clones, around half seen once. The source material was CD8+ T cells sorted from blood, sampled at week 0. The receptors come from a human donor with alopecia areata. The CDR3 runs from the conserved cysteine through the conserved F or W. The D gene is left open where the match is weak. The size field is filled for only some rows; it gives once, few, many or a size class.

size: once
D: TRBD2
V: TRBV2
J: TRBJ2-5
CDR3: CAGAGGLALETQYF
DNA: TGTGCCGGGGCCGGGGGACTAGCGCTCGAGACCCAGTACTTC

size: -
D: -
V: TRBV30
J: TRBJ1-2
CDR3: CAWMGYGYTF
DNA: TGTGCCTGGATGGGCTATGGCTACACCTTC

size: once
D: -
V: TRBV4-3
J: TRBJ1-1
CDR3: CASSQGLWGTEAFF
DNA: TGCGCCAGCAGCCAAGGGTTATGGGGAACTGAAGCTTTCTTT

size: -
D: -
V: TRBV19
J: TRBJ1-2
CDR3: CASSITGSDYGYTF
DNA: TGTGCCAGTAGTATAACAGGATCCGACTATGGCTACACCTTC

size: few
D: -
V: TRBV29-1
J: TRBJ2-2
CDR3: CSVEGGHTGELFF
DNA: TGCAGCGTTGAAGGGGGGCACACCGGGGAGCTGTTTTTT

size: few
D: TRBD2
V: TRBV5-8
J: TRBJ2-5
CDR3: CASSLSGGRKTQYF
DNA: TGTGCCAGCAGCTTGAGCGGGGGCAGAAAGACCCAGTACTTC

size: -
D: -
V: TRBV7-9
J: TRBJ1-5
CDR3: CASSLAGQPQHF
DNA: TGTGCCAGCAGCTTAGCGGGCCAGCCCCAGCATTTT

size: -
D: -
V: TRBV5-1
J: TRBJ1-2
CDR3: CASSLGRGRDLLGYTF
DNA: TGCGCCAGCAGCTTGGGTCGCGGCAGGGACCTTTTGGGCTACACCTTC

size: -
D: -
V: TRBV4-3
J: TRBJ2-3
CDR3: CASSQDWSPGGADTQYF
DNA: TGCGCCAGCAGCCAAGACTGGTCACCCGGAGGGGCAGATACGCAGTATTTT

size: once
D: -
V: TRBV28
J: TRBJ2-7
CDR3: CASSSIRQGGSSYEQYF
DNA: TGTGCCAGCAGTTCCATCAGACAGGGAGGAAGCTCCTACGAGCAGTACTTC

size: few
D: -
V: TRBV5-6
J: TRBJ2-3
CDR3: CASSNVGKADTQYF
DNA: TGTGCCAGCAGCAACGTAGGGAAGGCAGATACGCAGTATTTT

size: -
D: TRBD1
V: TRBV9
J: TRBJ2-7
CDR3: CASSAGTGPYEQYF
DNA: TGTGCCAGCAGCGCCGGGACAGGGCCCTACGAGCAGTACTTC

size: few
D: -
V: TRBV27
J: TRBJ1-1
CDR3: CASSSPGQNTEAFF
DNA: TGTGCCAGCAGTTCACCGGGACAGAACACTGAAGCTTTCTTT

size: -
D: -
V: TRBV7-9
J: TRBJ2-1
CDR3: CASSLVGNNEQFF
DNA: TGTGCCAGCAGCCTAGTGGGGAACAATGAGCAGTTCTTC

size: -
D: -
V: TRBV7-2
J: TRBJ1-1
CDR3: CASSPLGFTEAFF
DNA: TGTGCCAGCAGCCCCCTGGGGTTCACTGAAGCTTTCTTT

size: -
D: -
V: TRBV7-8
J: TRBJ2-3
CDR3: CASSLEQYSTDTQYF
DNA: TGTGCCAGCAGCTTAGAGCAGTATAGCACAGATACGCAGTATTTT

size: once
D: TRBD2
V: TRBV5-4
J: TRBJ2-3
CDR3: CASSSRGLADTDTQYF
DNA: TGTGCCAGCAGCTCACGCGGACTAGCGGATACAGATACGCAGTATTTT

size: -
D: TRBD1
V: TRBV27
J: TRBJ2-5
CDR3: CASGRTGNKETQYF
DNA: TGTGCCAGCGGGAGGACAGGGAATAAAGAGACCCAGTACTTC

size: few
D: -
V: TRBV30
J: TRBJ2-1
CDR3: CAWSFGTTNEQFF
DNA: TGTGCCTGGAGCTTCGGGACGACCAATGAGCAGTTCTTC

size: few
D: -
V: TRBV28
J: TRBJ1-1
CDR3: CASRFDGEAFF
DNA: TGTGCCAGCAGATTTGACGGTGAAGCTTTCTTT

size: -
D: TRBD2
V: TRBV7-2
J: TRBJ2-5
CDR3: CASSLYPSGGIQETQYF
DNA: TGTGCCAGCAGCCTCTATCCTAGCGGGGGGATTCAAGAGACCCAGTACTTC

size: -
D: TRBD1
V: TRBV27
J: TRBJ1-5
CDR3: CASSDRDGGSQPQHF
DNA: TGTGCCAGCAGCGACAGGGATGGAGGTAGTCAGCCCCAGCATTTT